The next 21 T cell receptor beta chains were all read from a single sample in a study of follicular helper T cells after annual influenza vaccination. Measured with immunoSEQ multiplex PCR; TCRdb has only the in-frame clones, and not every one. The sample lists 10,000 to 15,000 clones; about 73% were seen once. Time point denoted: 2014-2015 season, pre-vaccination. The source material was CXCR5- memory CD4+ T cells sorted from blood, sampled on the day of influenza vaccination. Receptors originate from an adult who received the influenza vaccine.

The chain employs TRBV4-3 and TRBJ2-4, with 8 bases matching TRBD2. V dropped 0 bases and J dropped 2; count of bases not matched to a gene: 9. Per the germline V gene, CDR1 is LGHNA and CDR2 is YSLEER. The CDR3 extends over 18 amino acids. The CDR3 DNA is TGCGCCAGCAGCCAAGATCGACTAGCGATAAACTCCAAAAACATTCAGTACTTC. This sequence encodes CASSQDRLAINSKNIQYF.

The chain employs TRBV29-1 and TRBJ1-1; maybe TRBD1 (5 bases). V dropped 4 bases and J dropped 3 bases, with 15 bases sitting between them. Germline CDR1 is SQVTM and CDR2 is ANQGSEA. The CDR3 length is 14 residues. Here the CDR3 DNA reads TGCAGCGTTGGGGGGACCTTTTCTCACACTGAAGCTTTCTTT. As protein: CSVGGTFSHTEAFF.

The V and J genes are TRBV6-4 and TRBJ1-2, with D maybe TRBD1 (6 bases). This CDR3 is 12 amino acids long. The V gene lost 6 bases and the J gene lost 3 bases, with 8 bases spanning the gap. CDR1 and CDR2 from the germline V gene are MRHNA and SNTAGT. CDR3 amino acids: CASSGQYYGYTF. The CDR3 DNA is TGTGCCAGCAGCGGACAGTACTATGGCTACACCTTC.

The J gene is TRBJ2-1, the V gene TRBV7-3, with TRBD2 identical over 12 bases. V shed 5 bases, J shed 4 bases, and the junction held 0 bases outside the gene matches. The germline V gene encodes CDR1 SGHTA and CDR2 FQGTGA. The CDR3 loop spans 14 amino acids. The CDR3 loop reads CASSLAGGYNEQFF. DNA for the CDR3: TGTGCCAGCAGCCTAGCGGGGGGGTACAATGAGCAGTTCTTC. The whole variable domain, filled in from reference TRBV7-3 and TRBJ2-1, reads GAGVSQTPSNKVTEKGKYVELRCDPISGHTALYWYRQSLGQGPEFLIYFQGTGAADDSGLPNDRFFAVRPEGSVSTLKIQRTERGDSAVYLCASSLAGGYNEQFFGPGTRLTVL.

This clone was seen a single time. V usage is TRBV2 and J usage is TRBJ2-1, with D tentatively TRBD1 (6 bases). V lost 5 bases, J lost 2 bases, and 13 bases lay in between. Germline V gives CDR1 SNHLY, CDR2 FYNNEI. The CDR3 loop spans 15 amino acids. CDR3 DNA: TGTGCCAGCAGTAATAACAGGGCCACCTACAATGAGCAGTTCTTC. It yields the protein CASSNNRATYNEQFF.

The V and J genes are TRBV27 and TRBJ1-2; D may be TRBD1 (5 bases). The CDR3 length is 13 residues. Deletions cut 3 bases from V and 4 bases from J, with 9 bases between. Per germline, CDR1 MNHEY and CDR2 SMNVEV (reference sequence). DNA for the CDR3: TGTGCCAGCAGTTTCCAGGGTTTCTATGGCTACACCTTC. Translated: CASSFQGFYGYTF.

The V gene is TRBV29-1, the J gene TRBJ2-3, with D unresolved. The CDR3 runs 14 residues. V was cut by 3 bases and J by 0 bases, with 10 bases left in between. CDR1 is SQVTM and CDR2 is ANQGSEA in the germline V gene. The chain's CDR3 is CSVDAATSTDTQYF. The CDR3 DNA reads TGCAGCGTTGATGCAGCTACTAGCACAGATACGCAGTATTTT.

V and J are TRBV5-1 and TRBJ1-1; TRBD1 agrees at 7 bases. The CDR3 totals 17 residues. The V gene's germline CDR1 is SGHRS and CDR2 YFSETQ. Trimming took 7 bases from V and 4 from J; bases not matched to a gene: 19. The CDR3 loop reads CASAQGLEGARSTEAFF. DNA for the CDR3: TGCGCCAGCGCCCAGGGGTTAGAGGGGGCAAGAAGCACTGAAGCTTTCTTT.

CDR3 loop: CASSLGEGLGTEAFF. The CDR3 bases are TGCGCCAGCAGCTTGGGGGAGGGGTTGGGCACTGAAGCTTTCTTT. The chain recombines TRBV5-1 with TRBJ1-1, with D perhaps matching TRBD1 (5 bases). V gave up 0 bases and J gave up 4 bases, with 13 bases separating them. This CDR3 comprises 15 residues. Germline loops: CDR1 SGHRS, CDR2 YFSETQ.

This clone was found once. J is TRBJ2-3 and V is TRBV7-3, with 9 bases fitting TRBD2. The length of the CDR3 is 17 residues. CDR1 and CDR2 from the germline V gene are SGHTA and FQGTGA. The trim removed 5 bases at V and 2 bases at J, leaving 11 bases unmatched. This chain's CDR3 is CASSLTWRGGHTDTQYF. For the CDR3, the DNA is TGTGCCAGCAGCCTTACGTGGCGGGGGGGGCACACAGATACGCAGTATTTT.

The chain links TRBV5-1 to TRBJ1-4; maybe TRBD1 (5 bases). From germline, CDR1 is SGHRS and CDR2 YFSETQ. This CDR3 is built from 16 residues. Trimming stripped 1 base from V and 2 bases from J, with 12 bases between. CDR3 sequence: CASSLRLGDTNEKLFF. The DNA for the CDR3 is TGCGCCAGCAGCTTGAGGTTGGGGGACACTAATGAAAAACTGTTTTTT.

The V call is TRBV18, the J call TRBJ2-6, with D perhaps matching TRBD1 (6 bases). CDR1 is KGHSH, CDR2 LQKENI, per germline. V lost 3 bases and J lost 3, with 15 bases in between. CDR3 length equals 17 residues. The CDR3: CASSPDRLRGGANVLTF. CDR3 nucleotides: TGTGCCAGCTCACCGGACAGATTAAGGGGTGGGGCCAACGTCCTGACTTTC.

This clone was recorded a few times. The chain has TRBV5-1 and TRBJ2-7; tentative D call: TRBD2 (5 bases). Germline-derived CDR1 and CDR2 are SGHRS and YFSETQ. Trimming removed 1 base at V and 5 bases at J, with 16 bases between. The CDR3 has 15 amino acids. The CDR3 nucleotides read TGCGCCAGCAGCTTGTCTGGCAGCGACTACGACGAGCAGTACTTC. Translated, it gives CASSLSGSDYDEQYF.

This clone was observed a single time. CDR3 DNA: TGTGCCAGCAGCCAAGATCCGGCTAGCGGTTACAATGAGCAGTTCTTC. Its translation is CASSQDPASGYNEQFF. The chain couples TRBV4-2 to TRBJ2-1; 7 bases are shared with TRBD2. CDR3 length: 16 residues. Germline V gives CDR1 LGHNA, CDR2 YNFKEQ. The V gene end was trimmed by 0 bases and the J gene end by 4 bases; junction bases not matched to a gene: 6.

This chain links TRBV6-6 with TRBJ2-7, with 11 bases lining up with TRBD1. Trimming removed 4 bases from V and 2 bases from J; junction bases left unmatched: 4. The CDR3 contains 15 residues. Germline assignment: CDR1 MNHNY and CDR2 SVGAGI (reference sequence). The CDR3 DNA reads TGTGCCAGCAGTTCACCGGGACAGGGGGCCTACGAGCAGTACTTC. Protein sequence: CASSSPGQGAYEQYF.

The chain joins TRBV2 to TRBJ1-2; 7 nucleotides agree with TRBD1. This CDR3 region has 16 residues. Trimming cost V 5 bases and J 1 base; bases outside gene matches: 10. In germline, CDR1 is SNHLY, CDR2 FYNNEI. CDR3 DNA sequence: TGTGCCAGCAGTAGAGAAGGGACAGCGTTTAACTATGGCTACACCTTC. It yields the protein CASSREGTAFNYGYTF.

The genes are TRBV18 and TRBJ1-5, with D unclear. CDR3 length: 16 amino acids. From germline, CDR1 is KGHSH and CDR2 LQKENI. The V end was cut by 2 bases, the J end by 4 bases, with 15 bases between. CDR3 in DNA: TGTGCCAGCTCACCAGGAGTATTTTCTTTAAATCAGCCCCAGCATTTT. It yields the protein CASSPGVFSLNQPQHF.

The chain is built from TRBV20-1 and TRBJ1-2, with D possibly matching TRBD1 (5 bases). The germline V gene has CDR1 DFQATT and CDR2 SNEGSKA (reference sequence). This CDR3 has 11 residues. The germline V and J ends were trimmed by 7 bases and 7 bases, with 13 bases remaining between them. The CDR3 coding sequence is TGCAGTGTGCCCGAGGGGATTGGCTACACCTTC. Translation gives CSVPEGIGYTF.

The chain couples TRBV6-5 to TRBJ1-4, with D perhaps TRBD1 (6 bases). Trimming pared 0 bases from V and 9 bases from J, leaving 8 bases between. CDR1 and CDR2 from the germline V gene are MNHEY and SVGAGI. This CDR3 has 13 amino acids. DNA of the CDR3: TGTGCCAGCAGTTACTCGGGGGCACAAAAACTGTTTTTT. The encoded protein is CASSYSGAQKLFF.

This clone was seen more than once but under ten times. The V and J genes are TRBV9 and TRBJ1-1; no firm D call. The V gene's germline CDR1 is SGDLS and CDR2 YYNGEE. The V end lost 0 bases, the J end lost 3 bases, and 9 bases lay between the germline ends. This CDR3 is 14 amino acids long. The CDR3 spells CASSVGSGYTEAFF. DNA of the CDR3: TGTGCCAGCAGCGTAGGATCGGGGTACACTGAAGCTTTCTTT.

The genes are TRBV10-3 and TRBJ2-7, with TRBD2 as a possible D gene (7 bases). The CDR3 is 13 residues long. The V gene lost 2 bases and the J gene lost 3 bases, with 8 bases spanning the gap. Germline CDR1 reads ENHRY; CDR2 reads SYGVKD. The CDR3 DNA sequence: TGTGCCATCAGTGAGAGGGGGGGCTACGAGCAGTACTTC. It codes for CAISERGGYEQYF.